This record covers a single T cell receptor beta chain. Its antigen is unknown. This sample was taken from a study of cytomegalovirus exposure and HLA in healthy donors. General study findings and limits: Testing in vitro showed a few CMV-associated chains specific for CMV antigens. It emerged from a later analysis that several of the most significant clusters appeared to be linked to common viral pathogens.

The PCR employed 60 Vbeta primers together with 13 Jbeta primers. The protocol was immunoSEQ multiplex PCR, while the TCRdb copy is restricted to in-frame clones and leaves out a portion. The sample has roughly 150,000 clones, over 80% seen once; the top ten hold roughly 1.2%. The sequence was obtained from a boy aged 2 to 10 in good health and CMV-seronegative. The sample taken for sequencing was PBMCs.

The CDR3 reads CASSRSGYEQYF. The DNA of the CDR3 is TGTGCCAGCAGCCGGAGCGGTTACGAGCAGTACTTC. V and J are TRBV7-2 and TRBJ2-7, with a possible D match to TRBD2 (5 bases). The CDR3 has 12 amino acids. Trimming shortened V by 5 bases and J by 4 bases, and 9 bases separated the two germline ends. In germline, CDR1 is SGHTA, CDR2 FQGNSA.